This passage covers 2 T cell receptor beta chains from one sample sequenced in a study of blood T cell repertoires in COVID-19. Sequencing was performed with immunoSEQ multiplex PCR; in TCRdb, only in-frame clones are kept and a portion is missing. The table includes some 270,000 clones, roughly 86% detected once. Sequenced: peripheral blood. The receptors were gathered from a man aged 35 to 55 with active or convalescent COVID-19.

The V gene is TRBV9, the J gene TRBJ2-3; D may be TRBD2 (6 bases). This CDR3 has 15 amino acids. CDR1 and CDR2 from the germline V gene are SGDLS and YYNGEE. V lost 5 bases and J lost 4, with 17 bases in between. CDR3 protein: CASSAAWGVADTQYF. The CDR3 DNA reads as TGTGCCAGCAGTGCCGCGTGGGGGGTGGCAGATACGCAGTATTTT.

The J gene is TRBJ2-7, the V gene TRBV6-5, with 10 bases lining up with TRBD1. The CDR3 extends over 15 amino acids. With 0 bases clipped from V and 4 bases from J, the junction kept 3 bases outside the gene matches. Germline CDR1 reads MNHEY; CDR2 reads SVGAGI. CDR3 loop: CASSYSVGQGYEQYF. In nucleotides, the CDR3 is TGTGCCAGCAGTTACTCGGTGGGACAGGGGTACGAGCAGTACTTC.